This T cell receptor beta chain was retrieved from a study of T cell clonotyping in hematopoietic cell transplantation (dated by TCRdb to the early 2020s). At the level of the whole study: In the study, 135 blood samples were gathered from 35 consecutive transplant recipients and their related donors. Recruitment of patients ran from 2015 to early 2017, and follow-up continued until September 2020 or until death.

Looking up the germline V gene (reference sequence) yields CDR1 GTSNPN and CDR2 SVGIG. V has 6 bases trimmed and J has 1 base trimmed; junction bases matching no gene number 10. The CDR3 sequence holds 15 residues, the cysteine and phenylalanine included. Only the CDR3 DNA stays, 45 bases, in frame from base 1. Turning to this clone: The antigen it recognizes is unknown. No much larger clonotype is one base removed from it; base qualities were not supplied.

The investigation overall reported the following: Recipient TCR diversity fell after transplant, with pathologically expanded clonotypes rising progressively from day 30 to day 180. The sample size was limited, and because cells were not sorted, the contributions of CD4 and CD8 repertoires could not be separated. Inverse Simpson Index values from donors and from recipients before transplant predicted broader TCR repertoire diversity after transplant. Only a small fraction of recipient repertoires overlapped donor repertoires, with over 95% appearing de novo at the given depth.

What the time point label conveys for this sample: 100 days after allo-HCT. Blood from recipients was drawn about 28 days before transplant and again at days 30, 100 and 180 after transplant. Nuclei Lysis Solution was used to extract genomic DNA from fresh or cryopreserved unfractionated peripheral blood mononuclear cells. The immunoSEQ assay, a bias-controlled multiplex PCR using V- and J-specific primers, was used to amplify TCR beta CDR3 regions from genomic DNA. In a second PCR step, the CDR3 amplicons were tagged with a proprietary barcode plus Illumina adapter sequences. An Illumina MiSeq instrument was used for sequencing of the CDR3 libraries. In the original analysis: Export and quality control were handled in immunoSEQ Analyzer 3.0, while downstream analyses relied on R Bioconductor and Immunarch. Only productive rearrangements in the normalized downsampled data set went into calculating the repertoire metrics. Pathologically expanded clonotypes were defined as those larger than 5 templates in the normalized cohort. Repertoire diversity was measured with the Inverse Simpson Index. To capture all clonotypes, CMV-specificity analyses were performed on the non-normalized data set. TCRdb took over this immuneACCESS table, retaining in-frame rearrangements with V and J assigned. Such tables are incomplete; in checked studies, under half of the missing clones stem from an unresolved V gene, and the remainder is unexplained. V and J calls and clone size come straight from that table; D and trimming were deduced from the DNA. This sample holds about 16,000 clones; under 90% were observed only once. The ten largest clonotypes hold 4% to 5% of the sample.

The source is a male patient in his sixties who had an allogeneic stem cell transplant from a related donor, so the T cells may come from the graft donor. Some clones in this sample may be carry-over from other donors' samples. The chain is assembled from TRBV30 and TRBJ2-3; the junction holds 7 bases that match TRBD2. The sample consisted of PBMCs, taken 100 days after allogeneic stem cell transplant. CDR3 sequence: CACASSGGGTDTQYF. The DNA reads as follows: TGTGCCTGCGCGTCTAGCGGAGGAGGCACAGATACGCAGTATTTT.